Listed below are T cell receptor beta chains from one sample, sequenced in a study of T cell repertoires in cytomegalovirus infection. TCRdb independently ran MiXCR on the reads; one entry per CDR3 protein. This repertoire shows approximately 500,000 distinct CDR3 sequences, 16% found once; its top ten account for approximately 24%. Sequences were obtained from CD8+ T cells from PBMCs. The receptors were sampled from a human donor in good health (CMV status not recorded). Some clones in this sample may be carry-over from other donors' samples. CDR3s include the opening cysteine and the closing phenylalanine or tryptophan. The order of the fields is clone size, J gene, D gene, V gene, CDR3 protein, CDR3 DNA. D genes are given only for firm matches. Rows give clone size only sometimes, using once, few, many, or a class for an expanded clone.

NA | TRBJ2-3 | TRBD2 | TRBV20-1 | CSARLQAGVATDTQYF | TGCAGTGCTAGACTCCAAGCGGGAGTCGCCACAGATACGCAGTATTTT
many | TRBJ2-1 | NA | TRBV7-2 | CASSLRRGIYNEQFF | TGTGCCAGCAGCTTACGGAGGGGAATTTACAATGAGCAGTTCTTC
NA | TRBJ1-1 | NA | TRBV6-6 | CASGGGRENTEAFF | TGTGCCAGCGGGGGGGGACGGGAAAACACTGAAGCTTTCTTT
many | TRBJ2-7 | TRBD1 | TRBV11-1 | CASSPHTGDISYEQYF | TGTGCCAGCAGCCCACATACAGGGGACATCTCCTACGAGCAGTACTTC
many | TRBJ1-2 | NA | TRBV7-2 | CASSPALNYGYTF | TGTGCCAGCAGCCCGGCCCTCAACTATGGCTACACCTTC
few | TRBJ2-4 | NA | TRBV24-1 | CATSDLLPKRVAKNIQYF | TGTGCCACCAGTGATTTGCTACCTAAAAGAGTAGCTAAAAACATTCAGTACTTC
few | TRBJ2-7 | NA | TRBV15 | CATSRGEGFEQYF | TGTGCCACCAGCAGAGGGGAAGGGTTCGAGCAGTACTTC
NA | TRBJ1-1 | NA | TRBV28 | CASSFGEGLTEAFF | TGTGCCAGCAGTTTCGGGGAGGGATTGACTGAAGCTTTCTTT
NA | TRBJ2-2 | NA | TRBV6-6 | CASSLILTRLTGELFF | TGTGCCAGCAGTTTGATCTTGACTAGGCTCACCGGGGAGCTGTTTTTT
few | TRBJ1-6 | NA | TRBV9 | CASSVDSGFNSPLHF | TGTGCCAGCAGCGTAGATTCGGGTTTCAATTCACCCCTCCACTTT
many | TRBJ2-5 | TRBD1 | TRBV12-3/TRBV12-4 | CASTSTGQGRVQETQYF | TGTGCCAGCACCTCCACGGGACAGGGGCGGGTTCAAGAGACCCAGTACTTC
many | TRBJ1-3 | NA | TRBV12-3/TRBV12-4 | CASSREVANTIYF | TGTGCCAGCAGTCGCGAGGTGGCAAACACCATATATTTT
few | TRBJ2-7 | NA | TRBV7-6 | CASSSRVGGDEQYF | TGTGCTAGCAGCTCCAGGGTGGGTGGCGACGAGCAGTACTTC
NA | TRBJ2-1 | TRBD2 | TRBV10-3 | CAISEVLAGGNEQFF | TGTGCCATCAGTGAGGTGCTAGCGGGAGGGAATGAGCAGTTCTTC
many | TRBJ1-3 | TRBD1 | TRBV10-3 | CAISESPTGGTGNTIYF | TGTGCCATCAGTGAGTCCCCAACAGGGGGTACGGGAAACACCATATATTTT
many | TRBJ2-3 | NA | TRBV11-3 | CASSLDVGDTQYF | TGTGCCAGCAGCTTAGATGTTGGTGATACGCAGTATTTT
few | TRBJ2-3 | NA | TRBV28 | CASSFTGDLPTDTQYF | TGTGCCAGCAGTTTCACTGGGGACCTCCCAACAGATACGCAGTATTTT
once | TRBJ2-1 | TRBD2 | TRBV20-1 | CSDRAVWAGANNEQFF | TGCAGTGATAGAGCAGTGTGGGCGGGAGCTAACAATGAGCAGTTCTTC
NA | TRBJ2-1 | TRBD2 | TRBV14 | CASSPRWTRGEQFF | TGTGCCAGCAGCCCCCGATGGACTAGGGGTGAGCAGTTCTTC
NA | TRBJ2-1 | NA | TRBV4-1 | CASSQNSGHEQFF | TGCGCCAGCAGCCAAAATAGCGGCCATGAGCAGTTCTTC
many | TRBJ2-2 | NA | TRBV12-3/TRBV12-4 | CASSLALIGNTGELFF | TGTGCCAGCAGTTTAGCCCTGATAGGCAACACCGGGGAGCTGTTTTTT
many | TRBJ1-1 | NA | TRBV27 | CASSLMRTEAFF | TGTGCCAGCAGTTTAATGAGGACTGAAGCTTTCTTT
few | TRBJ2-1 | NA | TRBV27 | CASSAAGTYNEQFF | TGTGCCAGCAGTGCGGCCGGGACCTATAATGAGCAGTTCTTC
many | TRBJ2-2 | TRBD1 | TRBV7-8 | CASSPRQGAGTGELFF | TGTGCCAGCAGCCCTCGACAGGGGGCGGGCACCGGGGAGCTGTTTTTT
many | TRBJ1-2 | NA | TRBV7-2 | CASSLGHYGYTF | TGTGCCAGCAGCTTAGGGCACTATGGCTACACCTTC
few | TRBJ2-2 | TRBD2 | TRBV3-1 | CASSQESLGAGAPGELFF | TGTGCCAGCAGCCAAGAAAGCTTAGGAGCGGGGGCTCCCGGGGAGCTGTTTTTT
NA | TRBJ2-1 | NA | TRBV7-4 | CASSLAWGSSYNDQFF | TGTGCAAGCAGCTTAGCTTGGGGGAGCTCCTACAATGATCAGTTCTTC
NA | TRBJ1-5 | NA | TRBV6-6 | CASSTPDRNNQPQHF | TGTGCCAGCAGTACCCCGGACAGAAACAATCAGCCCCAGCATTTT
NA | TRBJ2-1 | TRBD2 | TRBV7-6 | CASSWGLAGGLQSEQFF | TGTGCCAGCAGCTGGGGACTAGCGGGGGGCCTACAAAGTGAGCAGTTCTTC
few | TRBJ1-6 | NA | TRBV4-2 | CASSPGGGSDSPLHF | TGTGCCAGCAGCCCGGGGGGGGGCTCGGATTCACCCCTCCACTTT
many | TRBJ1-5 | NA | TRBV7-8 | CASSSYLIGTQGNQPQHF | TGTGCCAGCAGCTCCTATTTGATAGGGACGCAGGGGAATCAGCCCCAGCATTTT
few | TRBJ2-1 | TRBD2 | TRBV28 | CASSFPTSGRRREQFF | TGTGCCAGCAGTTTCCCGACTAGCGGGAGACGGAGGGAGCAGTTCTTC
NA | TRBJ2-7 | TRBD1 | TRBV27 | CASSLVDRGGYEQYF | TGTGCCAGCAGTTTAGTGGACAGGGGGGGATACGAGCAGTACTTC
many | TRBJ1-5 | NA | TRBV7-9 | CASSFGGERAQPQHF | TGTGCCAGCAGCTTTGGGGGGGAGAGGGCTCAGCCCCAGCATTTT
many | TRBJ2-7 | TRBD2 | TRBV20-1 | CSARGRASYEQYF | TGCAGTGCCCGAGGGAGGGCCTCTTACGAGCAGTACTTC
NA | TRBJ1-1 | NA | TRBV30 | CAWSRGLTEAFF | TGTGCCTGGAGCCGGGGGCTCACTGAAGCTTTCTTT
many | TRBJ2-1 | TRBD2 | TRBV11-2 | CASSLLLAGVLSEQFF | TGTGCCAGCAGCTTATTGCTAGCGGGAGTATTGAGTGAGCAGTTCTTC